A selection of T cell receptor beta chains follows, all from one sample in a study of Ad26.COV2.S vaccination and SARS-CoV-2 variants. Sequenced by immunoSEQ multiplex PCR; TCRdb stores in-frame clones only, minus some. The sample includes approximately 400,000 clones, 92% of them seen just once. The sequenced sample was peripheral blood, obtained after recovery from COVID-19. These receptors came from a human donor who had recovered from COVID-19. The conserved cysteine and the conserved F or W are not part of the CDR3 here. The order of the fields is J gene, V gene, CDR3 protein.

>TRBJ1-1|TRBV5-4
ASSPVWDMVRVRPEAF
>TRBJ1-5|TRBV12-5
ASGFIGTTQPQH
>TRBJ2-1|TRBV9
ASSFGPDNEQF
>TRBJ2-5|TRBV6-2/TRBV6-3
ASSDPGQQETQY
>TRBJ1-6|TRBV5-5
ASSFDSLPLH
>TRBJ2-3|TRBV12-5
ASGSWGADTQY
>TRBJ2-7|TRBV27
ASSWAGRGSYEQY
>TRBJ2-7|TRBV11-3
ASSLVRGGEQY
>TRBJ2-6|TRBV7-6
ASSPKTSSYSGANVLT
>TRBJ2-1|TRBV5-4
ASSPGLASYNEQF
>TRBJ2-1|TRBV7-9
ASSLSAIEQF
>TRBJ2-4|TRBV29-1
SVEDLLAKNIQY
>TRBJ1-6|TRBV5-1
ASSLDQGHSPLH
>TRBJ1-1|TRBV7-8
ASSLVGGQNTEAF
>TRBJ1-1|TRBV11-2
ASSLGQGTPNTEAF
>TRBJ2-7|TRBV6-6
ASLGAYEQY
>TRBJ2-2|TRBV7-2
ASPPRQGTTGELF
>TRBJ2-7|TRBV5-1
ASSLIRLAGNYEQY
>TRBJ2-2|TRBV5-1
ASSLDGRTNTGELF
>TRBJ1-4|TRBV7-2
ASSFLGGPNEKLF
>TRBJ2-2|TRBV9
ASSAGSGPGELF
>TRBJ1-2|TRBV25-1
ASTIDARYGYT